These 25 T cell receptor beta chains were all obtained from the same sample, sequenced in a study of cytomegalovirus exposure and HLA in healthy donors. The PCR was carried out with 60 Vbeta primers and 13 Jbeta primers. Using immunoSEQ multiplex PCR, the repertoire was profiled, and TCRdb retains in-frame clones only, with some absent. The data show about 180,000 clones, about 82% seen once. Sequencing was done on a sample of PBMCs. These receptors all stem from a woman aged 25 to 39 in good health and CMV-seronegative.

In its sample, this clone was seen once. The chain is built from TRBV5-6 and TRBJ2-2, with D hard to call. The CDR3 has 15 amino acids. Germline CDR1 SGHDT, CDR2 YYEEEE. Trimming stripped 0 bases from V and 0 bases from J, with 6 bases between. The CDR3, as DNA: TGTGCCAGCAGCTTGGGCAGGACGAACACCGGGGAGCTGTTTTTT. It codes for CASSLGRTNTGELFF.

The J gene is TRBJ1-5, the V gene TRBV2; a weak D match, TRBD1 (5 bases). The CDR3 is 13 amino acids. Looked up from germline, CDR1 is SNHLY and CDR2 is FYNNEI. V was shortened by 4 bases and J by 9 bases, with 13 bases between the two germline ends. The chain's CDR3 is CASSVEGTGPQHF. In DNA form, the CDR3 reads TGTGCCAGCAGTGTGGAGGGGACCGGGCCCCAGCATTTT.

The chain couples TRBV30 to TRBJ1-3; 8 bases align to TRBD1. Germline CDR1 GTSNPN, CDR2 SVGIG (reference sequence). With V trimmed by 4 bases and J by 0 bases, 5 bases remained unmatched. The CDR3 sequence is 15 residues long. The CDR3 loop is CAWMAGGFSGNTIYF. In nucleotides, the CDR3 is TGTGCCTGGATGGCAGGGGGCTTCTCTGGAAACACCATATATTTT.

The chain is built from TRBV27 and TRBJ2-3; 7 nucleotides align to TRBD1. Trimming cost V 4 bases and J 0 bases; bases outside gene matches: 4. This CDR3 has 15 residues. Germline V gives CDR1 MNHEY, CDR2 SMNVEV (reference sequence). The CDR3 protein is CASSYRGLSTDTQYF. Here the CDR3 DNA reads TGTGCCAGCAGTTACAGGGGCCTTAGCACAGATACGCAGTATTTT.

The chain joins TRBV6-4 to TRBJ1-2; D perhaps matches TRBD1 (5 bases). The germline gives CDR1 MRHNA, CDR2 SNTAGT. Trimming pared 2 bases from V and 6 bases from J, leaving 16 bases between. The CDR3 contains 15 residues. Here the CDR3 DNA reads TGTGCCAGCAGTGACGGGCGGGAAGGGGAGCATGGCTACACCTTC. Translation gives CASSDGREGEHGYTF.

The CDR3 spells CAWGLGGTSTDTQYF. CDR3 nucleotides: TGTGCCTGGGGCCTGGGTGGGACTAGCACAGATACGCAGTATTTT. This sequence joins TRBV30 and TRBJ2-3, with D tentatively TRBD2 (6 bases). Germline V gene lookup returns CDR1 GTSNPN and CDR2 SVGIG (reference sequence). Between the trimmed V and J ends, which lost 5 bases and 0 bases, there was a span of 15 bases. The CDR3 totals 15 residues. The full variable domain, its missing parts supplied by reference TRBV30 and TRBJ2-3, is SQTIHQWPATLVQPVGSPLSLECTVEGTSNPNLYWYRQAAGRGLQLLFYSVGIGQISSEVPQNLSASRPQDRQFILSSKKLLLSDSGFYLCAWGLGGTSTDTQYFGPGTRLTVL.

This clone was detected only a few times. The J gene is TRBJ1-5, the V gene TRBV30; D ambiguous. Trimming shortened V by 5 bases and J by 0 bases, and 11 bases separated the two germline ends. In germline, CDR1 is GTSNPN, CDR2 SVGIG (reference sequence). This CDR3 spans 14 amino acids. This chain's CDR3 is CAWSQSYSNQPQHF. The CDR3, as DNA: TGTGCCTGGTCTCAGTCATATAGCAATCAGCCCCAGCATTTT.

This rearrangement joins TRBV5-1 to TRBJ1-1, with D perhaps TRBD1 (5 bases). There are 15 residues in the CDR3. V lost 4 bases, J lost 4 bases, and 17 bases lay in between. Germline loops: CDR1 SGHRS, CDR2 YFSETQ. In DNA form, the CDR3 reads TGCGCCAGCAGCCGAGGAACAGCAGGGCCCACTGAAGCTTTCTTT. Encoded protein: CASSRGTAGPTEAFF.

This clone was seen once. The rearrangement joins TRBV30 to TRBJ2-7; tentatively, D is TRBD1 (5 bases). The CDR3 is 11 amino acids. The ends were cut back, 3 bases at V and 3 bases at J, with 6 bases in the middle. CDR1 and CDR2 (germline): GTSNPN, SVGIG (reference sequence). DNA of the CDR3: TGTGCCTGGAGGGACAACTACGAGCAGTACTTC. Its translation is CAWRDNYEQYF.

V and J are TRBV2 and TRBJ2-5; D might be TRBD1 (7 bases). The germline gives CDR1 SNHLY, CDR2 FYNNEI. V gave up 2 bases and J gave up 4 bases, with 17 bases separating them. The CDR3 covers 16 residues. CDR3 DNA sequence: TGTGCCAGCAGTGAATGGGGCAGGGGGGTTGGAGAGACCCAGTACTTC. Its translation is CASSEWGRGVGETQYF. Complete variable domain (other parts from reference TRBV2 and TRBJ2-5): EPEVTQTPSHQVTQMGQEVILRCVPISNHLYFYWYRQILGQKVEFLVSFYNNEISEKSEIFDDQFSVERPDGSNFTLKIRSTKLEDSAMYFCASSEWGRGVGETQYFGPGTRLLVL.

The chain is built from TRBV6-1 and TRBJ1-1; D uncertain. The ends were cut back, 3 bases at V and 3 bases at J, with 11 bases in the middle. Germline lookup yields CDR1 MNHNS and CDR2 SASEGT. CDR3 size: 14 residues. The CDR3 coding sequence is TGTGCCAGCAGTGAGAGGGCCTGGGACACTGAAGCTTTCTTT. It codes for CASSERAWDTEAFF.

In its sample, this clone was seen a few times. The chain recombines TRBV6-1 with TRBJ1-6, with D tentatively TRBD1 (6 bases). This CDR3 is built from 15 residues. Germline CDR1 MNHNS, CDR2 SASEGT. The V end lost 6 bases, the J end lost 10 bases, and 19 bases lay between the germline ends. The CDR3 sequence is CASSETGTNTSPLHF. CDR3 nucleotide sequence: TGTGCCAGCAGCGAGACCGGGACAAATACGTCACCCCTCCACTTT.

This clone is a singleton in its sample. Here the CDR3 reads CASSATSREQYF. CDR3 coding DNA: TGCGCCAGCAGTGCGACTAGTCGCGAGCAGTACTTC. The chain uses TRBV10-1 and TRBJ2-7, with a tentative D call TRBD2 (6 bases). V was pared by 4 bases and J by 6 bases, with 10 bases between. The CDR3 totals 12 residues. CDR1 WNHNN and CDR2 SYGVQD come from the germline V gene (reference sequence).

The gene calls are TRBV9 and TRBJ2-3; 10 nucleotides align to TRBD2. The V segment lost 3 bases and the J segment 5 bases; nucleotides outside the gene matches: 0. Germline V CDR1 and CDR2: SGDLS, YYNGEE. The CDR3 loop spans 13 amino acids. The CDR3 here is CASSGTSGDTQYF. Written as DNA, the CDR3 is TGTGCCAGCAGCGGGACTAGCGGAGATACGCAGTATTTT.

The rearrangement joins TRBV5-1 to TRBJ2-2; 7 positions match TRBD1. Germline CDR1 and CDR2: SGHRS and YFSETQ. With 0 bases clipped from V and 5 bases from J, the junction kept 1 base outside the gene matches. This CDR3 is 14 amino acids long. In DNA form, the CDR3 reads TGCGCCAGCAGCTTGGAGGGGGCGACCGGGGAGCTGTTTTTT. It is translated as CASSLEGATGELFF.

V and J are TRBV5-1 and TRBJ2-7; tentative D call: TRBD1 (5 bases). The germline CDR1 and CDR2 sequences are SGHRS and YFSETQ. This CDR3 has 15 residues. V was shortened by 7 bases and J by 9 bases, with 26 bases between the two germline ends. The CDR3 here is CASLRGSREVDRQYF. CDR3 nucleotides: TGCGCCAGCCTCCGTGGCTCCAGGGAAGTCGACCGGCAGTACTTC.

The rearrangement links TRBV19 to TRBJ2-1, with a weak D call TRBD1 (6 bases). The CDR3 sequence is 16 residues long. The ends were cut back, 3 bases at V and 3 bases at J, with 15 bases in the middle. The germline CDR1 and CDR2 sequences are LNHDA and SQIVND (reference sequence). The CDR3 loop reads CASSIRGGTIYNEQFF. DNA of the CDR3: TGTGCCAGTAGTATCCGAGGGGGAACAATCTACAATGAGCAGTTCTTC. The full variable domain, rest sourced from reference TRBV19 and TRBJ2-1, is DGGITQSPKYLFRKEGQNVTLSCEQNLNHDAMYWYRQDPGQGLRLIYYSQIVNDFQKGDIAEGYSVSREKKESFPLTVTSAQKNPTAFYLCASSIRGGTIYNEQFFGPGTRLTVL.

This chain connects TRBV18 to TRBJ2-5, with 9 bases lining up with TRBD1. The CDR3 totals 16 residues. V was pared by 3 bases and J by 1 base, with 6 bases of the junction left unmatched. Germline CDR1 and CDR2: KGHSH and LQKENI. The CDR3 DNA reads as TGTGCCAGCTCACCTCCGACAGGGGGGGTCCAAGAGACCCAGTACTTC. Translating it yields CASSPPTGGVQETQYF.

The chain couples TRBV30 to TRBJ2-2; 8 bases fit TRBD1. Trimming at V came to 4 bases and at J to 7 bases, leaving 5 bases not matched to a gene. This CDR3 comprises 13 residues. CDR1 GTSNPN and CDR2 SVGIG come from the germline V gene (reference sequence). The CDR3 spells CAWTRGQDGELFF. The CDR3 DNA sequence: TGTGCCTGGACCAGGGGGCAGGACGGGGAGCTGTTTTTT. Drawing the rest from reference TRBV30 and TRBJ2-2, the complete variable domain is SQTIHQWPATLVQPVGSPLSLECTVEGTSNPNLYWYRQAAGRGLQLLFYSVGIGQISSEVPQNLSASRPQDRQFILSSKKLLLSDSGFYLCAWTRGQDGELFFGEGSRLTVL.

This sequence joins TRBV19 and TRBJ1-1; the match to TRBD1 covers 9 bases. V dropped 5 bases and J dropped 0; count of bases not matched to a gene: 7. Germline values: CDR1 LNHDA, CDR2 SQIVND (reference sequence). This CDR3 contains 16 residues. The CDR3 region is CASSPRQGGLNTEAFF. The CDR3 region has the DNA TGTGCCAGTAGTCCTCGACAGGGGGGGTTGAACACTGAAGCTTTCTTT.

The chain combines TRBV2 with TRBJ1-5, with D uncertain. Looked up from germline, CDR1 is SNHLY and CDR2 is FYNNEI. The CDR3 spans 13 residues. With 3 bases removed from V and 9 bases from J, the gap between germline ends came to 12 bases. The CDR3: CASSDVQRGPQHF. DNA of the CDR3: TGTGCCAGCAGTGATGTACAGCGGGGGCCCCAGCATTTT.

J is TRBJ1-2 and V is TRBV7-2; possibly TRBD1 for D (6 bases). The CDR3 length is 15 residues. V was shortened by 4 bases and J by 8 bases, with 20 bases between the two germline ends. In germline, CDR1 is SGHTA, CDR2 FQGNSA. The CDR3 here is CASSSRGGGSGGYTF. The CDR3, as DNA: TGTGCCAGCAGCTCGAGGGGGGGCGGGAGTGGGGGCTACACCTTC.

This chain uses TRBV5-6 with TRBJ2-7; D uncertain. Germline V gene sequence: CDR1 SGHDT, CDR2 YYEEEE. Trimming took off 0 bases at V and 0 bases at J, with 13 bases between the two ends. This CDR3 comprises 16 residues. The CDR3 loop reads CASSLVGELSSYEQYF. The CDR3 DNA follows: TGTGCCAGCAGCTTGGTAGGAGAATTGAGCTCCTACGAGCAGTACTTC.

This chain uses TRBV10-1 with TRBJ2-3, with 7 bases identical to TRBD1. The CDR3 has 16 residues. Germline CDR1 reads WNHNN; CDR2 reads SYGVQD (reference sequence). J lost 0 bases, V lost 4 bases, and 7 bases had no gene match. DNA of the CDR3: TGCGCCAGCAGTGGAGGGGGCGAAACTAGCACAGATACGCAGTATTTT. Its protein is CASSGGGETSTDTQYF.

The V and J genes are TRBV4-1 and TRBJ1-3; D gene ambiguous. CDR1 and CDR2 from the germline V gene are MGHRA and YSYEKL. V was pared by 1 base and J by 1 base, with 5 bases between. The CDR3 is 14 amino acids. CDR3 nucleotides: TGCGCCAGCAGCCAAGTCAGGTCTGGAAACACCATATATTTT. It codes for CASSQVRSGNTIYF.